This TCR beta chain was captured by sequencing in a study of T cell responses to AZD1222 COVID-19 vaccine. The length of the CDR3 is 13 residues. Germline V gene data show CDR1 as LNHDA and CDR2 as SQIVND (reference sequence). V was trimmed by 2 bases and J by 3 bases, leaving 6 bases between them. Data came from immunoSEQ multiplex PCR; TCRdb stores just in-frame clones and leaves some out. The repertoire holds 70,000 to 95,000 clones, with around 80% as singletons. This specimen consisted of peripheral blood, obtained on day 0 of AZD1222 vaccination. The genes are TRBV19 and TRBJ2-3; D is undetermined. The sequence derives from an adult in good health. The CDR3 spells CASSIFLTDTQYF. In nucleotides, the CDR3 is TGTGCCAGTAGTATATTTCTGACAGATACGCAGTATTTT.